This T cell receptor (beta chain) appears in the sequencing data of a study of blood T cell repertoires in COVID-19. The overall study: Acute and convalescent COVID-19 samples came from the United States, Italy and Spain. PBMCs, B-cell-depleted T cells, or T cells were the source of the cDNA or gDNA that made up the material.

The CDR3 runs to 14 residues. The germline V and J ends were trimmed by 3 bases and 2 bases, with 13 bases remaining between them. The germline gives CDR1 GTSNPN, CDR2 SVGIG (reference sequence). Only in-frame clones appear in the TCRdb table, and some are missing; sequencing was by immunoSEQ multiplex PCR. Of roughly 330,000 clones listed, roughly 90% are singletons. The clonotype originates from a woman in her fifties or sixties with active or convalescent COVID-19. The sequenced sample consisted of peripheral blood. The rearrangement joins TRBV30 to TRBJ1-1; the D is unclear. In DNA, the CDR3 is TGTGCCTGGAGCTCCGGGAGATTTAACACTGAAGCTTTCTTT. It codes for CAWSSGRFNTEAFF.